These T cell receptor beta chains were read from a single sample in a study of T cells in Graves' hyperthyroidism and ophthalmopathy. MiXCR was run by TCRdb on the multiplex PCR reads, yielding one entry per CDR3 protein. The repertoire holds around 450,000 distinct CDR3 sequences, less than 20% seen once, with around 7.3% in the top ten. The material sequenced was blood. The receptors stem from a woman aged 18-29 years with Graves' hyperthyroidism. CDR3s include the opening cysteine and the closing phenylalanine or tryptophan. Each record gives: V gene, J gene, CDR3 protein.

>TRBV10-3|TRBJ1-1
CAISSRIRNTEAFF
>TRBV12-3/TRBV12-4|TRBJ2-2
CASSPLGGAVGELFF
>TRBV6-5|TRBJ1-4
CASSYSGSPNEKLFF
>TRBV9|TRBJ2-6
CASSDSLGANVLTF
>TRBV2|TRBJ2-7
CASTRERSYEQYF
>TRBV7-9|TRBJ2-7
CASSTRDRAYEQYF
>TRBV5-1|TRBJ2-7
CASSLTSGGSGEQYF
>TRBV11-2|TRBJ1-4
CASSFGQWVGEKLFF
>TRBV30|TRBJ2-7
CAWKGGGALEQYF
>TRBV7-3|TRBJ2-1
CASSLAPGGGYNEQFF
>TRBV20-1|TRBJ1-1
CSALTGGAGEAFF
>TRBV27|TRBJ1-5
CASSFSGSPDQPQHF
>TRBV20-1|TRBJ1-6
CSARTGGDSPLHF
>TRBV20-1|TRBJ2-2
CSARNTDFNTGELFF
>TRBV28|TRBJ2-3
CASTPGTASTDTQYF
>TRBV11-2|TRBJ2-7
CASSSFGGLSYEQYF
>TRBV19|TRBJ1-5
CASSAGRDNQPQHF
>TRBV10-3|TRBJ1-3
CAITLGDTIYF
>TRBV10-3|TRBJ2-3
CAISESLPPDTQYF
>TRBV30|TRBJ2-5
CAWSASGLVAETQYF
>TRBV3-1|TRBJ2-1
CASSHTGPWRGGPYNEQFF
>TRBV7-2|TRBJ2-5
CASSLRRSAGGLPETQYF
>TRBV5-1|TRBJ2-1
CASSFPVSGRATEQFF
>TRBV7-9|TRBJ2-3
CASSLGGIYGTDTQYF
>TRBV5-8|TRBJ2-1
CASSPGVAEGPFNEQFF
>TRBV19|TRBJ2-7
CASSHEGGGGEQYF
>TRBV7-2|TRBJ2-7
CASSVDRGNYEQYF
>TRBV4-1|TRBJ2-3
CASSQATSGSYTQYF
>TRBV19|TRBJ2-3
CASTSGGGGTDTQYF
>TRBV20-1|TRBJ2-5
CSARSRGGQETQYF
>TRBV9|TRBJ2-5
CASSRVLADQETQYF
>TRBV5-8|TRBJ2-5
CASQGEETQYF
>TRBV7-2|TRBJ2-1
CASTTTLNEQFF
>TRBV10-1|TRBJ2-2
CASSERGGQVGTGELFF
>TRBV2|TRBJ2-7
CASSRRTRGYF
>TRBV19|TRBJ2-7
CASSIRDRGPLTYEQYF
>TRBV10-3|TRBJ1-4
CAIRPVGTEKLFF
>TRBV7-2|TRBJ2-7
CASSRAGYEQYF
>TRBV4-1|TRBJ2-3
CASSQVDRGKDTQYF